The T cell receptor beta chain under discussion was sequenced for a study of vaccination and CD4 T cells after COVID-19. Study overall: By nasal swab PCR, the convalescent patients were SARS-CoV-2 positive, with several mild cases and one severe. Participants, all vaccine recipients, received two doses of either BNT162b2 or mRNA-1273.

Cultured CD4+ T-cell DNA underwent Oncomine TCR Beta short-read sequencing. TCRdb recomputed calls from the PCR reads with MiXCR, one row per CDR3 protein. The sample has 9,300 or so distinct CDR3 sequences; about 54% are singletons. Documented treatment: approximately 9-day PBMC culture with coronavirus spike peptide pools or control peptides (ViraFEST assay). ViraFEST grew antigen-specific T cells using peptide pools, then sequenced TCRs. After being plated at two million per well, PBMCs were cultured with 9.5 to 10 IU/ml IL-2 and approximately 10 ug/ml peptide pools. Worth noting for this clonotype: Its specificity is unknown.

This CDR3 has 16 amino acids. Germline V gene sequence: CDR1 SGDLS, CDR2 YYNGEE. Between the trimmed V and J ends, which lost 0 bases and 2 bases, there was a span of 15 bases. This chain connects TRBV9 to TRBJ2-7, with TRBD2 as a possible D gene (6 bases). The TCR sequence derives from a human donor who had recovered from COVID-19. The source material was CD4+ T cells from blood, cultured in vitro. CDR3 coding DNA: TGTGCCAGCAGCGTAGAAGGTGGAGGGCACCCCTACGAGCAGTACTTC. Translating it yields CASSVEGGGHPYEQYF.